The rows below give T cell receptor beta chains drawn from one sample of a study of tissue T cells after allogeneic stem cell transplantation. Some clones are missing from TCRdb's copy, which holds only in-frame ones; the method was immunoSEQ multiplex PCR. The table has about 2,800 clones, less than 80% seen once; the top ten hold 22%. The specimen was duodenal tissue, collected at autopsy. These receptors all stem from a male patient of 60 years or more with steroid-refractory graft-versus-host disease after an allogeneic stem cell transplant. Among the T cells, some may be from the graft donor. The CDR3 runs from the conserved cysteine through the conserved F or W. Fields, in order: D gene, V gene, J gene, clone size, CDR3 DNA, CDR3 protein. A D gene is named only where the DNA matches it firmly. Where a row states a size, it is once, few, many or the class of an expanded clone; other rows omit it.

D gene: -
V gene: TRBV19
J gene: TRBJ2-5
clone size: -
CDR3 DNA: TGTGCCAGTAGTATGAATCGGGGAGAGACCCAGTACTTC
CDR3 protein: CASSMNRGETQYF

D gene: TRBD2
V gene: TRBV3-1/TRBV3-2
J gene: TRBJ2-2
clone size: -
CDR3 DNA: TGTGCCAGCAGCCAAGTTCCGGGGGGGCCGGGCACCGGGGAGCTGTTTTTT
CDR3 protein: CASSQVPGGPGTGELFF

D gene: -
V gene: TRBV3-1/TRBV3-2
J gene: TRBJ1-1
clone size: -
CDR3 DNA: TGTGCCAGCAGCCAAGATTTGCAGAGAGTCACTGAAGCTTTCTTT
CDR3 protein: CASSQDLQRVTEAFF

D gene: -
V gene: TRBV21-1
J gene: TRBJ2-3
clone size: -
CDR3 DNA: TGTGCCAGCAGCAAAAGTTCCCCCATACCGGGACAGGGGTCCACAGATACGCAGTATTTT
CDR3 protein: CASSKSSPIPGQGSTDTQYF

D gene: -
V gene: TRBV7-2
J gene: TRBJ2-7
clone size: -
CDR3 DNA: TGTGCCAGCAGCCCCGCTGGGCATGGATACGAGCAGTACTTC
CDR3 protein: CASSPAGHGYEQYF

D gene: -
V gene: TRBV18
J gene: TRBJ1-4
clone size: few
CDR3 DNA: TGTGCCAGCTCACCCAGCCGGTACGAAAAACTGTTTTTT
CDR3 protein: CASSPSRYEKLFF

D gene: TRBD2
V gene: TRBV19
J gene: TRBJ2-1
clone size: -
CDR3 DNA: TGTGCCAGTAGTCCTGGGGGGGATTACAATGAGCAGTTCTTC
CDR3 protein: CASSPGGDYNEQFF

D gene: TRBD1
V gene: TRBV5-5
J gene: TRBJ2-7
clone size: -
CDR3 DNA: TGTGCCAGCAGCTTTCAGGGGGACTCCTACGAGCAGTACTTC
CDR3 protein: CASSFQGDSYEQYF

D gene: -
V gene: TRBV27
J gene: TRBJ1-1
clone size: -
CDR3 DNA: TGTGCCAGCAGTTTAAATCGGGGAGGACTGTATGAAGCTTTCTTT
CDR3 protein: CASSLNRGGLYEAFF

D gene: -
V gene: TRBV7-9
J gene: TRBJ2-3
clone size: -
CDR3 DNA: TGTGCCAGCAGTTGGGACCTATACACAGATACGCAGTATTTT
CDR3 protein: CASSWDLYTDTQYF

D gene: TRBD1
V gene: TRBV9
J gene: TRBJ1-1
clone size: -
CDR3 DNA: TGTGCCAGCAGCCCACGAGGGACAGCGAACACTGAAGCTTTCTTT
CDR3 protein: CASSPRGTANTEAFF

D gene: -
V gene: TRBV9
J gene: TRBJ2-1
clone size: -
CDR3 DNA: TGTGCCAGCAGCGATAGGATGAGCTCCTACAATGAGCAGTTCTTC
CDR3 protein: CASSDRMSSYNEQFF

D gene: TRBD1
V gene: TRBV5-1
J gene: TRBJ1-1
clone size: -
CDR3 DNA: TGCGCCAGCAGCTTGGGACAGGGGATGAACACTGAAGCTTTCTTT
CDR3 protein: CASSLGQGMNTEAFF

D gene: TRBD2
V gene: TRBV18
J gene: TRBJ2-3
clone size: -
CDR3 DNA: TGTGCCAGCTCACCACCGAGGCGAAGCGGGGGGGCCCCAGATACGCAGTATTTT
CDR3 protein: CASSPPRRSGGAPDTQYF

D gene: -
V gene: TRBV27
J gene: TRBJ1-6
clone size: -
CDR3 DNA: TGTGCCAGCAGTTTATGGGCTACGAATTCACCCCTCCACTTT
CDR3 protein: CASSLWATNSPLHF

D gene: -
V gene: TRBV6-2/TRBV6-3
J gene: TRBJ2-5
clone size: -
CDR3 DNA: TGTGCCAGCAGTTACGTCGTCCGGGGGACCCAGTACTTC
CDR3 protein: CASSYVVRGTQYF

D gene: TRBD1
V gene: TRBV6-5
J gene: TRBJ2-7
clone size: few
CDR3 DNA: TGTGCCAGCAGTTCACAGGGGACGGGCTACGAGCAGTACTTC
CDR3 protein: CASSSQGTGYEQYF

D gene: -
V gene: TRBV18
J gene: TRBJ2-5
clone size: -
CDR3 DNA: TGTGCCAGCTCAGAAACTCGGGAGACCCAGTACTTC
CDR3 protein: CASSETRETQYF

D gene: -
V gene: TRBV2
J gene: TRBJ2-7
clone size: -
CDR3 DNA: TGTGCCAGCAGTGTAGGTACTAGCTACGAGCAGTACTTC
CDR3 protein: CASSVGTSYEQYF

D gene: -
V gene: TRBV4-1
J gene: TRBJ1-1
clone size: large
CDR3 DNA: TGCGCCAGCAGCCAAGTCGGCGGGGCTGAAGCTTTCTTT
CDR3 protein: CASSQVGGAEAFF

D gene: -
V gene: TRBV7-9
J gene: TRBJ2-1
clone size: -
CDR3 DNA: TGTGCCAGCAGCTTGCAGGGGAATGAGCAGTTCTTC
CDR3 protein: CASSLQGNEQFF

D gene: -
V gene: TRBV14
J gene: TRBJ2-5
clone size: -
CDR3 DNA: TGTGCCAGCAGCCAAGGGGTTACTGCGCCGAGGCAAGAGACCCAGTACTTC
CDR3 protein: CASSQGVTAPRQETQYF

D gene: -
V gene: TRBV15
J gene: TRBJ2-2
clone size: -
CDR3 DNA: TGTGCCACCAGCAGAGCCGGCACCGGGGAGCTGTTTTTT
CDR3 protein: CATSRAGTGELFF

D gene: TRBD2
V gene: TRBV11-2
J gene: TRBJ2-1
clone size: few
CDR3 DNA: TGTGCCAGCAGCCCGAGACTAGCGGGGATTTACAATGAGCAGTTCTTC
CDR3 protein: CASSPRLAGIYNEQFF

D gene: -
V gene: TRBV2
J gene: TRBJ1-1
clone size: -
CDR3 DNA: TGTGCCAGCAGTCGGGAAGGGAGGGACACTGAAGCTTTCTTT
CDR3 protein: CASSREGRDTEAFF

D gene: -
V gene: TRBV2
J gene: TRBJ2-2
clone size: large
CDR3 DNA: TGTGCCAGCATGGGAGAGGGGAATCTTTCCGGGGAGCTGTTTTTT
CDR3 protein: CASMGEGNLSGELFF

D gene: -
V gene: TRBV11-2
J gene: TRBJ2-5
clone size: large
CDR3 DNA: TGTGCCAGCAGCTTAGAAAGCGAGACCCAGTACTTC
CDR3 protein: CASSLESETQYF

D gene: TRBD1
V gene: TRBV5-1
J gene: TRBJ2-5
clone size: -
CDR3 DNA: TGCGCCAGCAGCCCGGGACAGCCCCAAGAGACCCAGTACTTC
CDR3 protein: CASSPGQPQETQYF

D gene: TRBD2
V gene: TRBV5-6
J gene: TRBJ2-5
clone size: few
CDR3 DNA: TGTGCCAGCAGCTCAGCCCGGGGGGGAGAGACCCAGTACTTC
CDR3 protein: CASSSARGGETQYF

D gene: TRBD1
V gene: TRBV27
J gene: TRBJ1-2
clone size: -
CDR3 DNA: TGTGCCAGCAGTTCCTGGACGACAGGGGTGAGCTACACCTTC
CDR3 protein: CASSSWTTGVSYTF

D gene: TRBD2
V gene: TRBV7-3
J gene: TRBJ2-6
clone size: -
CDR3 DNA: TGTGCCAGCAGCGTCACCGGGACTAGCGGGGGGCCACCTGGGGCCAACGTCCTGACTTTC
CDR3 protein: CASSVTGTSGGPPGANVLTF

D gene: -
V gene: TRBV3-1/TRBV3-2
J gene: TRBJ1-1
clone size: -
CDR3 DNA: TGTGCCAGCAGCCACACCAGGGCGTTTTGCACTGAAGCTTTCTTT
CDR3 protein: CASSHTRAFCTEAFF

D gene: TRBD2
V gene: TRBV4-1
J gene: TRBJ2-3
clone size: medium-sized
CDR3 DNA: TGCGCCAGCAGCTCTCGGACTAGCGGGAGCACAGATACGCAGTATTTT
CDR3 protein: CASSSRTSGSTDTQYF

D gene: -
V gene: TRBV6-6
J gene: TRBJ2-4
clone size: -
CDR3 DNA: TGTGCCAGCAAGGAACAGTCTACAGGAAACATTCAGTACTTC
CDR3 protein: CASKEQSTGNIQYF

D gene: TRBD2
V gene: TRBV4-2
J gene: TRBJ2-1
clone size: few
CDR3 DNA: TGTGCCAGCAGCCATACCGGGACTAGAAATGAGCAGTTCTTC
CDR3 protein: CASSHTGTRNEQFF

D gene: -
V gene: TRBV6-5
J gene: TRBJ2-3
clone size: few
CDR3 DNA: TGTGCCAGCAGAGCCGGCCGGGATACGCAGTATTTT
CDR3 protein: CASRAGRDTQYF

D gene: -
V gene: TRBV19
J gene: TRBJ2-1
clone size: -
CDR3 DNA: TGTGCCAGTAGTATAGTTGGACAGTTTGGCTACAATGAGCAGTTCTTC
CDR3 protein: CASSIVGQFGYNEQFF

D gene: -
V gene: TRBV6-5
J gene: TRBJ1-6
clone size: large
CDR3 DNA: TGTGCCGCCGCGGTTGGAGATTATAATTCACCCCTCCACTTT
CDR3 protein: CAAAVGDYNSPLHF

D gene: -
V gene: TRBV7-8
J gene: TRBJ2-1
clone size: -
CDR3 DNA: TGTGCCAGCAGCTTTCCGGCGGGCTACAATGAGCAGTTCTTC
CDR3 protein: CASSFPAGYNEQFF

D gene: TRBD2
V gene: TRBV5-4
J gene: TRBJ2-3
clone size: -
CDR3 DNA: TGTGCCAGCAGCTTGGAGGGACTAGCTGCCACAGATACGCAGTATTTT
CDR3 protein: CASSLEGLAATDTQYF

D gene: TRBD1
V gene: TRBV19
J gene: TRBJ1-6
clone size: few
CDR3 DNA: TGTGCCAGTAGTATCGGGACAGGGGGTTTTTCACCCCTCCACTTT
CDR3 protein: CASSIGTGGFSPLHF

D gene: TRBD1
V gene: TRBV6-5
J gene: TRBJ1-4
clone size: -
CDR3 DNA: TGTGCCAGCAGCCCGACAGGGTTCTCTGAAAAACTGTTTTTT
CDR3 protein: CASSPTGFSEKLFF

D gene: -
V gene: TRBV3-1/TRBV3-2
J gene: TRBJ2-7
clone size: -
CDR3 DNA: TGTGCCAGCAGCCTTTCGGATAGGGTAACCTACGAGCAGTACTTC
CDR3 protein: CASSLSDRVTYEQYF

D gene: -
V gene: TRBV5-8
J gene: TRBJ1-2
clone size: large
CDR3 DNA: TGTGCCAGCAGCTTGGGACGTTTACGGTCGGGCTACACCTTC
CDR3 protein: CASSLGRLRSGYTF

D gene: -
V gene: TRBV27
J gene: TRBJ1-5
clone size: medium-sized
CDR3 DNA: TGTGCCAGCAGTTTACTCAATCAGCCCCAGCATTTT
CDR3 protein: CASSLLNQPQHF

D gene: TRBD2
V gene: TRBV27
J gene: TRBJ2-1
clone size: -
CDR3 DNA: TGTGCCAGCAGTTTATCGCGGGGGTCAAATGAGCAGTTCTTC
CDR3 protein: CASSLSRGSNEQFF

D gene: -
V gene: TRBV5-6
J gene: TRBJ1-2
clone size: -
CDR3 DNA: TGTGCCAGCAGCGCTACAGGGTCCTATGGCTACACCTTC
CDR3 protein: CASSATGSYGYTF

D gene: -
V gene: TRBV6-2/TRBV6-3
J gene: TRBJ2-3
clone size: -
CDR3 DNA: TGTGCCAGCAGTTATCCAGATACGCAGTATTTT
CDR3 protein: CASSYPDTQYF

D gene: TRBD1
V gene: TRBV7-2
J gene: TRBJ1-5
clone size: -
CDR3 DNA: TGTGCCAGCAGCCGGTCGACAGGGGAGGCTGCCCAGCATTTT
CDR3 protein: CASSRSTGEAAQHF

D gene: TRBD2
V gene: TRBV20-1
J gene: TRBJ2-1
clone size: -
CDR3 DNA: TGCAGTGCTAGTCGGACTAGCGGGGGCAATGAGCAGTTCTTC
CDR3 protein: CSASRTSGGNEQFF

D gene: -
V gene: TRBV18
J gene: TRBJ2-7
clone size: few
CDR3 DNA: TGTGCCAGCTCTCCCTCGGGACTCTACGAGCAGTACTTC
CDR3 protein: CASSPSGLYEQYF

D gene: -
V gene: TRBV7-9
J gene: TRBJ2-2
clone size: -
CDR3 DNA: TGTGCCAGCAGAGGGGGGCCGCCGAACACCGGGGAGCTGTTTTTT
CDR3 protein: CASRGGPPNTGELFF

D gene: TRBD1
V gene: TRBV11-2
J gene: TRBJ1-2
clone size: -
CDR3 DNA: TGTGCCAGCAGCCATAACAGGGGGCGCAGCTATGGCTACACCTTC
CDR3 protein: CASSHNRGRSYGYTF

D gene: -
V gene: TRBV19
J gene: TRBJ2-1
clone size: -
CDR3 DNA: TGTGCCAGTAGTCCAGGGGGGGACTACAATGAGCAGTTCTTC
CDR3 protein: CASSPGGDYNEQFF